This is a list of T cell receptor beta chains from one sample in a study of neurological immune-mediated disorders. TCRdb re-derived calls from the 5' RACE reads in MiXCR, one entry per CDR3 protein. The data hold approximately 50,000 distinct CDR3 sequences, with 3% to 4% observed a single time. Sequencing was carried out using PBMCs. All receptors derive from a man between 60 and 75 years old with multiple sclerosis. Both conserved end residues are part of each CDR3. Each record gives: V gene, J gene, CDR3 protein.

>TRBV20-1|TRBJ2-5
CSALRETQYF
>TRBV6-5|TRBJ2-1
CASRSGRGNNEQFF
>TRBV12-3/TRBV12-4|TRBJ2-3
CASTPWGGTDTQYF
>TRBV20-1|TRBJ1-1
CSAQGADSNEAFF
>TRBV9|TRBJ2-2
CASSRSTGQPNTGELFF
>TRBV24-1|TRBJ2-2
CATAFATGELFF
>TRBV24-1|TRBJ1-1
CATSGPGQGEAFF
>TRBV20-1|TRBJ1-1
CSARAKDSLAEAFF
>TRBV15|TRBJ2-5
CATSREVARGHRVQETQYF
>TRBV2|TRBJ1-5
CASSGRGSQPQHF
>TRBV27|TRBJ1-2
CASSPVAGPRYGYTF
>TRBV7-8|TRBJ2-3
CASSLAWSDTQYF
>TRBV7-9|TRBJ2-7
CASSLLGQGEQYF
>TRBV20-1|TRBJ1-2
CSARTSGYGYTF
>TRBV7-2|TRBJ2-2
CASTGDRDTGELFF
>TRBV11-2|TRBJ2-6
CASSSGLTSNVLTF
>TRBV5-1|TRBJ1-2
CASSLAVDANYGYTF
>TRBV5-1|TRBJ2-3
CASSPGLAENTDTQYF
>TRBV25-1|TRBJ2-1
CASSEPDLTGTSGRNEQFF
>TRBV19|TRBJ1-1
CASSTYRNTEAFF
>TRBV27|TRBJ1-1
CASMLAHLNTEAFF
>TRBV4-1|TRBJ1-3
CASSQDEGPYSGNTIYF
>TRBV20-1|TRBJ2-5
CSARQGGQETQYF
>TRBV11-2|TRBJ1-3
CASRRTGQSSSSGNTIYF
>TRBV24-1|TRBJ2-2
CATSDLLRTGELFF
>TRBV20-1|TRBJ1-1
CSARDSTGGRTEAFF
>TRBV20-1|TRBJ2-5
CSATLSRELEETQYF
>TRBV10-3|TRBJ2-3
CAIRGGTGASTDTQYF
>TRBV3-1|TRBJ1-3
CASSPGGARTSGNTIYF
>TRBV30|TRBJ2-7
CAWNLPGLAQTYEQYF
>TRBV10-3|TRBJ1-2
CAISGPTGRDGRTF